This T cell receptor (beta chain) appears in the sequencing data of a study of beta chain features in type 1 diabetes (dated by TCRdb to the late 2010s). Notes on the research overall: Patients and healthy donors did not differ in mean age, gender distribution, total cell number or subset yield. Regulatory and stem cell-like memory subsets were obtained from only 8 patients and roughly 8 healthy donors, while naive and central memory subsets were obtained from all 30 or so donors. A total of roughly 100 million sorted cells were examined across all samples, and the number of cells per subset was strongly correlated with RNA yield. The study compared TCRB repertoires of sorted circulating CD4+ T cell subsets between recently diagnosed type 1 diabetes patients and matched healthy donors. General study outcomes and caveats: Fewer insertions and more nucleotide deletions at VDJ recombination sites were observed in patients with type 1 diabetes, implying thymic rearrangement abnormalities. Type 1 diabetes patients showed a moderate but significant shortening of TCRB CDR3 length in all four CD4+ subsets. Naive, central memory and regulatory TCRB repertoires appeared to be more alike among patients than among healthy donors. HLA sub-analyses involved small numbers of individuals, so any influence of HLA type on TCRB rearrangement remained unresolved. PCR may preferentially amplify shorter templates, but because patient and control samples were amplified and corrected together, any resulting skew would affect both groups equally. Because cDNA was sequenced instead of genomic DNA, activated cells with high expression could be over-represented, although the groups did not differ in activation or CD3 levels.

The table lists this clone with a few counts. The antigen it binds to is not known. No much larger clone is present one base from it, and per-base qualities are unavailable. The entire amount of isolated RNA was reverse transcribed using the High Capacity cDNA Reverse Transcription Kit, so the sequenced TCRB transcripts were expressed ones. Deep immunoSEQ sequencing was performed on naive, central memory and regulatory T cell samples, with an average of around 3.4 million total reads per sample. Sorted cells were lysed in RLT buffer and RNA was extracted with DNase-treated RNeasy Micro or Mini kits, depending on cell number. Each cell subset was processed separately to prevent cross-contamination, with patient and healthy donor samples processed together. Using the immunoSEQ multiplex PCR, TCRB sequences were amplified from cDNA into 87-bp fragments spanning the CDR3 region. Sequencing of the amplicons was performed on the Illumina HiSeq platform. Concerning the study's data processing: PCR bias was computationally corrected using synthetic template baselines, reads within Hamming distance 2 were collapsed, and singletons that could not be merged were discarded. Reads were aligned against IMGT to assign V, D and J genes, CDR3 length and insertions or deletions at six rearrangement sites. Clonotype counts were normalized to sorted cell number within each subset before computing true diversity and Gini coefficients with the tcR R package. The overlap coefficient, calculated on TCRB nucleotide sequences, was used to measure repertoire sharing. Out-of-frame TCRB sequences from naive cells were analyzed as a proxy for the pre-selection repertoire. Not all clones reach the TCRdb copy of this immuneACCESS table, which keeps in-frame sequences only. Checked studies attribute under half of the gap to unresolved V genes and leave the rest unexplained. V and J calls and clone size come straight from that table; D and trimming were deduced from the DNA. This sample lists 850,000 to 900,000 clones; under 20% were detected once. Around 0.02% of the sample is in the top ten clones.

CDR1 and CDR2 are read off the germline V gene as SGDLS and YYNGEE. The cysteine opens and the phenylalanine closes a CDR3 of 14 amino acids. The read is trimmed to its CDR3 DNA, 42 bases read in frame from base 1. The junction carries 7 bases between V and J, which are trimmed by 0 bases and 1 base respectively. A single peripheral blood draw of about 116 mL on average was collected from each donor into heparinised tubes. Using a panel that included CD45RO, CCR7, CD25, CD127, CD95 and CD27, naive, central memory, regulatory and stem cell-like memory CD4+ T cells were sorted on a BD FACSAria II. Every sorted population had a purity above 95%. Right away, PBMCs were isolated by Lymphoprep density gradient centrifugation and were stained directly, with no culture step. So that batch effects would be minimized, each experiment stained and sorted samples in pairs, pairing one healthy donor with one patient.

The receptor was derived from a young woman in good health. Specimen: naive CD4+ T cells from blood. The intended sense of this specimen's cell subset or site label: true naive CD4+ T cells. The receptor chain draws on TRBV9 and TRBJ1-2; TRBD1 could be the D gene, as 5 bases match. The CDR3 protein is CASSVGDLNYGYTF. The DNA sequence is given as TGTGCCAGCAGCGTAGGGGACCTTAACTATGGCTACACCTTC.